This is a list of T cell receptor beta chains from one sample in a study of cytomegalovirus exposure and HLA in healthy donors. Generated by immunoSEQ multiplex PCR, the TCRdb table keeps only in-frame clones and is missing some. The table shows some 200,000 clones, with about four fifths occurring only once. The sample taken for sequencing was PBMCs. These receptors were obtained from a woman aged 18-29 years in good health and CMV-seronegative. Each CDR3 is given with its conserved first and last residue. Fields, in order: D gene, J gene, V gene, clone size, CDR3 length, CDR3 DNA, CDR3 protein. The D gene is left open where the match is weak. Clone size is given for some rows only: seen once, a few or many times, or a class if the clone is expanded.

>TRBD2|TRBJ2-1|TRBV4-3|NA|16
TGCGCCAGCAGCCAAGATACAGCGGGACCCAACAATGAGCAGTTCTTC
CASSQDTAGPNNEQFF
>TRBD2|TRBJ2-4|TRBV19|NA|16
TGTGCCAGTAGTGGGGGACTAGCGGAGAGTCTAAACATTCAGTACTTC
CASSGGLAESLNIQYF
>TRBD2|TRBJ2-3|TRBV2|NA|17
TGTGCCAGCTCGGGTTCGTCCGGGAGGGCCTTCACAGATACGCAGTATTTT
CASSGSSGRAFTDTQYF
>NA|TRBJ2-1|TRBV7-7|NA|14
TGTGCTAGCAGCTTATCTAGTGGGAGCCATGAGCAGTTCTTC
CASSLSSGSHEQFF
>TRBD1|TRBJ1-4|TRBV7-9|NA|14
TGTGCCAGCAGCCGGGGACAGCTTAATGAAAAACTGTTTTTT
CASSRGQLNEKLFF
>TRBD1|TRBJ1-1|TRBV7-9|NA|17
TGTGCCAGCAGCTCTGTACAGGGGGGACTCATGAACACTGAAGCTTTCTTT
CASSSVQGGLMNTEAFF
>TRBD1|TRBJ2-7|TRBV5-1|NA|16
TGCGCCAGCAGCTTGGGCCCCGGGACAGGGGTCAACGAGCAGTACTTC
CASSLGPGTGVNEQYF
>NA|TRBJ2-2|TRBV10-2|few|14
TGCGCCAGCAGGACTGGGTGGAACACCGGGGAGCTGTTTTTT
CASRTGWNTGELFF
>NA|TRBJ1-5|TRBV6-5|few|14
TGTGCCAGCAGTCAGCGTGGGAGCAATCAGCCCCAGCATTTT
CASSQRGSNQPQHF
>NA|TRBJ1-2|TRBV27|few|14
TGTGCCAGCAGGAGTGAGGCCCGGGGAGGGGGCTACACCTTC
CASRSEARGGGYTF
>TRBD2|TRBJ2-7|TRBV9|NA|16
TGTGCCAGCAGCGTAGGATGGACTAGCGGGAGCTACGAGCAGTACTTC
CASSVGWTSGSYEQYF
>TRBD1|TRBJ1-1|TRBV28|few|11
TGTGCCAGCACAGGGGGACAGGGAGCTTTCTTT
CASTGGQGAFF
>TRBD1|TRBJ1-6|TRBV28|NA|15
TGTGCCAGCAGAACCACGACAGGGGTGAATTCACCCCTCCACTTT
CASRTTTGVNSPLHF
>NA|TRBJ2-7|TRBV2|once|14
TGTGCCAGCAGTGAAGAGTTAACAGGGTACGAGCAGTACTTC
CASSEELTGYEQYF
>TRBD1|TRBJ1-5|TRBV28|NA|14
TGTGCCAGCGAGGGGACAGGGATAAATCAGCCCCAGCATTTT
CASEGTGINQPQHF